The sequence of this T cell receptor beta chain was determined in a study of CD8+CD57+ T cells in acquired aplastic anemia. Looking at the study overall: Quantities of DNA derived from sorted CD4+ and CD8+ cells averaged roughly 3.4 ug.

All patients picked for sequencing had shown, by flow cytometry, an expansion of CD8+CD57+ cells. Blood samples were obtained from patients who had received no prior therapy. As for this clonotype: Its specificity is not known.

Genomic DNA constituted the template upon which TCR beta VDJ and CDR3 profiling was performed. TCRdb passed the reads through MiXCR, listing each CDR3 protein once. The data show roughly 170,000 distinct CDR3 sequences, around 50% seen once. Overall study findings and caveats: About 30 CD8+ CDR3 sequences occurred in both the patients and the controls.

The CDR3 is made up of 9 amino acids. V was pared by 8 bases and J by 7 bases, with 3 bases between. Germline V lookup: CDR1 LNHDA, CDR2 SQIVND (reference sequence). This rearrangement joins TRBV19 to TRBJ1-5, with D hard to call. The sample was sorted CD4+, CD8+, or CD8+CD57+ T cells (not recorded which) from PBMCs. The receptor was derived from a human donor with aplastic anemia. The CDR3 protein is CASGQPQHF. CDR3 DNA sequence: TGTGCCAGTGGGCAGCCCCAGCATTTT.